The 2 T cell receptor beta chains in this list originate from one sample, sequenced in a study of CD8+ T cells in alopecia areata. Reverse transcribed after extraction, RNA yielded cDNA as the sequencing template. TCRdb's copy holds only in-frame clones and misses some; the assay was immunoSEQ multiplex PCR. The table lists 150,000 or so clones, 45% to 50% of them singletons. The sample here was CD8+ T cells sorted from blood, taken at week 0. The receptor set was obtained from a human donor with alopecia areata.

This clone occurred a few times. The chain employs TRBV29-1 and TRBJ1-2; D not certain. The CDR3 consists of 13 residues. Germline V gives CDR1 SQVTM, CDR2 ANQGSEA. Deletions cut 7 bases from V and 5 bases from J, with 17 bases between. CDR3 region: CSAVGGHAYGYTF. CDR3 coding DNA: TGCAGCGCTGTAGGTGGGCACGCATATGGCTACACCTTC.

CDR3 nucleotide sequence: TGCAGCGTTGAAGATCAAGGGTCTAACTATGGCTACACCTTC. It is translated as CSVEDQGSNYGYTF. The J gene is TRBJ1-2, the V gene TRBV29-1; D uncertain. This CDR3 is 14 amino acids long. The V and J ends lost 0 bases and 0 bases respectively, with 8 bases between them. Germline CDR1 reads SQVTM; CDR2 reads ANQGSEA.